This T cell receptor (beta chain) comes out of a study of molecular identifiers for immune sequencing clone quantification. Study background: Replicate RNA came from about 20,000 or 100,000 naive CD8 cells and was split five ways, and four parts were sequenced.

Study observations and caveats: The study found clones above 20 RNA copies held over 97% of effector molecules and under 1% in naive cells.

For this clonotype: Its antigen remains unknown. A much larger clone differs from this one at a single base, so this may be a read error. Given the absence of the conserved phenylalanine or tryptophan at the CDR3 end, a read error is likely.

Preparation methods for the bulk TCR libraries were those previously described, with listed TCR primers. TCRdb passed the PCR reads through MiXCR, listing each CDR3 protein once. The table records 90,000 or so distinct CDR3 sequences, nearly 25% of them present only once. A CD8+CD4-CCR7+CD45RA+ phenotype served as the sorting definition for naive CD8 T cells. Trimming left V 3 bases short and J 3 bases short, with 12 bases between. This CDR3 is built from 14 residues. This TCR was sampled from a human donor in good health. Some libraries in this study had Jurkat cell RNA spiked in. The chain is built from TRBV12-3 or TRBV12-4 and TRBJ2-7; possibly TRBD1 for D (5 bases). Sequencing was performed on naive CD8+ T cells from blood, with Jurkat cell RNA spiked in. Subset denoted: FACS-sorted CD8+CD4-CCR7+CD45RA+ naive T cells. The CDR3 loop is CASSFQGSYYEQYL. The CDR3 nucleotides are TGTGCCAGCAGTTTCCAGGGATCGTACTACGAGCAGTACCTC.